The text below deals with one T cell receptor (beta chain). These data originate in a study of T cell responses to AZD1222 COVID-19 vaccine. The method was immunoSEQ multiplex PCR; TCRdb's version includes in-frame clones alone and lacks a portion of them. This table holds under 200,000 clones, 90% to 95% found once. This sequence was found in an adult in good health. The sequences come from peripheral blood, collected on day 0 of AZD1222 vaccination.

CDR3 DNA: TGTGCCTGGGGACGGGAGAACACTGAAGCTTTCTTT. It translates to CAWGRENTEAFF. The rearrangement uses TRBV30 and TRBJ1-1; D ambiguous. The CDR3 covers 12 residues. Trimming took off 5 bases at V and 1 base at J, with 8 bases between the two ends. Germline values: CDR1 GTSNPN, CDR2 SVGIG (reference sequence).